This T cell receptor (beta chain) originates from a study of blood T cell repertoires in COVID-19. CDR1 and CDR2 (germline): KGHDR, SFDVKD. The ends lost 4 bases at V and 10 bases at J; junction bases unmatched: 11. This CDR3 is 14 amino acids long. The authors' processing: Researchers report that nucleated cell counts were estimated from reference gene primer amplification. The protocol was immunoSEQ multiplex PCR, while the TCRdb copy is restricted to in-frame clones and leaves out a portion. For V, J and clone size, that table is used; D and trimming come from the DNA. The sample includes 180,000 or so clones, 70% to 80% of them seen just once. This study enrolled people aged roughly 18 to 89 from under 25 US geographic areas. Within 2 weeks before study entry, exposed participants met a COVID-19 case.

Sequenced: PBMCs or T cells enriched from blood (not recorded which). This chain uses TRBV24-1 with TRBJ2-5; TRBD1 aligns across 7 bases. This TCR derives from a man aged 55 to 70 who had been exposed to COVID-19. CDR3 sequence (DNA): TGTGCCACCAGTGAGATGACAGGGCTCCACGGCCAGTACTTC. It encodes CATSEMTGLHGQYF.